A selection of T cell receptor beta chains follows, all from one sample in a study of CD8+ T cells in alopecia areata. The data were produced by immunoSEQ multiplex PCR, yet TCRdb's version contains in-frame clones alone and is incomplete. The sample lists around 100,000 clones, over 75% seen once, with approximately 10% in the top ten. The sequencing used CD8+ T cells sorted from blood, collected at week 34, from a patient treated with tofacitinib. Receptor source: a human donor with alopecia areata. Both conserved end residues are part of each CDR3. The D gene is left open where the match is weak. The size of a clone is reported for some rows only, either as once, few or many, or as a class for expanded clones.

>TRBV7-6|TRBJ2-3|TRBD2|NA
CASSLPRWDGGDSDTQYF
TGTGCCAGCAGCTTACCGCGTTGGGACGGGGGGGATTCGGATACGCAGTATTTT
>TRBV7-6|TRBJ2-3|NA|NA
CASSLTLASTDTQYF
TGTGCCAGCAGCTTAACCCTAGCTAGCACAGATACGCAGTATTTT
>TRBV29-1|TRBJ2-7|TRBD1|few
CSVPGQNYEQYF
TGCAGCGTTCCGGGACAGAACTACGAGCAGTACTTC
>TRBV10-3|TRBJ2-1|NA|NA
CAISEGVMLLEWQFF
TGTGCCATCAGTGAGGGAGTAATGTTGCTTGAGTGGCAGTTCTTC
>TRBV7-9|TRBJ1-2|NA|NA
CASSSETYGYTF
TGTGCCAGCAGCTCCGAGACCTATGGCTACACCTTC
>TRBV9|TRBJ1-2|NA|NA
CASSSRGGYTF
TGTGCCAGCAGCTCCAGGGGTGGCTACACCTTC
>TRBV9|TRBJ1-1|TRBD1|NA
CASSGTGTGNTEAFF
TGTGCCAGCAGCGGTACCGGGACAGGGAACACTGAAGCTTTCTTT
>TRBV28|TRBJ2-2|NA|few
CASSPLYGAGELFF
TGTGCCAGCAGTCCGCTCTATGGGGCCGGGGAGCTGTTTTTT
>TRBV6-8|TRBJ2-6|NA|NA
CASTQVAGANVLTF
TGTGCCAGCACCCAGGTGGCGGGGGCCAACGTCCTGACTTTC
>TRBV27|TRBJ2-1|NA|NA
CASSLASSYNEQFF
TGTGCCAGCAGTTTGGCTAGCAGTTACAATGAGCAGTTCTTC
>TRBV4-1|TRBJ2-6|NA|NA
CASSQVEGTGANVLTF
TGCGCCAGCAGCCAAGTGGAGGGCACCGGGGCCAACGTCCTGACTTTC
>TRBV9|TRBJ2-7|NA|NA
CASSVGDGAYEQYF
TGTGCCAGCAGCGTTGGTGACGGCGCCTACGAGCAGTACTTC
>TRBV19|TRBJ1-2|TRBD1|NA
CASRTTGTVNYGYTF
TGTGCCAGTAGAACGACAGGGACAGTAAACTATGGCTACACCTTC
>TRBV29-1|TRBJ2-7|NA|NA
CSVELGRDEQYF
TGCAGCGTTGAACTAGGCAGGGACGAGCAGTACTTC
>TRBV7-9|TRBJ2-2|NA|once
CARDPNTGELFF
TGTGCCAGGGATCCGAACACCGGGGAGCTGTTTTTT
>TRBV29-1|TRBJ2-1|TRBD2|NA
CSVGDYPYNEQFF
TGCAGCGTTGGGGACTACCCCTACAATGAGCAGTTCTTC
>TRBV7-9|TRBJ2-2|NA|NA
CASSPPVGGRPTGELFF
TGTGCCAGCAGCCCCCCCGTTGGGGGGCGCCCCACCGGGGAGCTGTTTTTT
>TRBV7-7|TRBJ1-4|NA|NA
CASSLEGGAGEKLFF
TGTGCTAGCAGCTTAGAAGGAGGGGCGGGTGAAAAACTGTTTTTT
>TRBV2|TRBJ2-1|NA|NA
CASSVNEQFF
TGTGCCAGCAGTGTCAATGAGCAGTTCTTC
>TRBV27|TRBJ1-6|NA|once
CASSFRDRHNSPLHF
TGTGCCAGCAGTTTCAGGGACCGCCATAATTCACCCCTCCACTTT
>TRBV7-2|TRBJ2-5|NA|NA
CASSPEGVPETQYF
TGTGCCAGCAGCCCCGAAGGGGTACCAGAGACCCAGTACTTC
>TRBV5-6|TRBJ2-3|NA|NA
CASSFGGDTQYF
TGTGCCAGCAGCTTCGGAGGAGATACGCAGTATTTT
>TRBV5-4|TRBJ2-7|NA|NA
CASEIQGGSYEQYF
TGTGCCAGCGAGATACAAGGGGGATCCTACGAGCAGTACTTC
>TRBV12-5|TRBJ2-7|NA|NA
CASGVRLVPYPHYEQYF
TGTGCTAGTGGAGTGAGACTCGTCCCATACCCCCACTACGAGCAGTACTTC
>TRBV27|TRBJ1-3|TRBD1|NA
CASSLTGAGNTIYF
TGTGCCAGCAGTCTAACAGGGGCTGGAAACACCATATATTTT
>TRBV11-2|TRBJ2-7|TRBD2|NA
CASSLVTAGDSYEQYF
TGTGCCAGCAGCTTAGTCACGGCGGGGGACTCCTACGAGCAGTACTTC
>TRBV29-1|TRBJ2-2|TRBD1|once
CSVDRATGELFF
TGCAGCGTCGACAGGGCTACCGGGGAGCTGTTTTTT
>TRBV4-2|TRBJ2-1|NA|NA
CASSQHRVDEQFF
TGTGCCAGCAGCCAGCACAGGGTGGATGAGCAGTTCTTC
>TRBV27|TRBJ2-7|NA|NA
CASSRGTFYEQYF
TGTGCCAGCAGTCGGGGGACATTCTACGAGCAGTACTTC
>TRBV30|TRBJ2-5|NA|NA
CAYKTDPTRGTQYF
TGTGCCTACAAGACCGACCCCACGCGGGGGACCCAGTACTTC